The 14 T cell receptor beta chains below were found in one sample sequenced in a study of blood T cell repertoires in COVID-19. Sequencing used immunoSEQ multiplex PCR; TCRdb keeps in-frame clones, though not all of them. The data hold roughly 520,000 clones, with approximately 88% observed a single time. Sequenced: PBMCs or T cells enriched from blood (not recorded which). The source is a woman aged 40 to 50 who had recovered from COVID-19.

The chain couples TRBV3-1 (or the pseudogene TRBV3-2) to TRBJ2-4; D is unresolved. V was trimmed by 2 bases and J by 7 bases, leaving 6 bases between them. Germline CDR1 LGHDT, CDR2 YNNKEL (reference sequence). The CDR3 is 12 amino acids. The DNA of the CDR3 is TGTGCCAGCAGCCAACAGTCGAACATTCAGTACTTC. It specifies CASSQQSNIQYF.

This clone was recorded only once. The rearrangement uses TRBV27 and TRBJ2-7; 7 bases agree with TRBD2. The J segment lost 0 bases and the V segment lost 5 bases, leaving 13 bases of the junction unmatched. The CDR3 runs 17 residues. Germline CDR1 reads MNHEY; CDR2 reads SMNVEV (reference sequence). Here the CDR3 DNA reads TGTGCCAGCAGTCCCGGGTCCGCTAGCGGCAGCTCCTACGAGCAGTACTTC. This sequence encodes CASSPGSASGSSYEQYF.

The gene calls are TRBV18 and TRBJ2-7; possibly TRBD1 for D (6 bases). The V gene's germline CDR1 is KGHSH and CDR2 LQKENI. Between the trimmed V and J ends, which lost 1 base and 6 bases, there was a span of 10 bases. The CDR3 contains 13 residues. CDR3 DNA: TGTGCCAGCTCACCACGACAGGCAGGCGAGCAGTACTTC. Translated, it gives CASSPRQAGEQYF.

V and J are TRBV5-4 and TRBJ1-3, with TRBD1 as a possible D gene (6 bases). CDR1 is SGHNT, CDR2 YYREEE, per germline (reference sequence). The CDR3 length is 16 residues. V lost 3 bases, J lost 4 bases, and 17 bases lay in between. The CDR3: CASSSRTAKNGNTIYF. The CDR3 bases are TGTGCCAGCAGCTCTCGGACAGCAAAAAACGGAAACACCATATATTTT.

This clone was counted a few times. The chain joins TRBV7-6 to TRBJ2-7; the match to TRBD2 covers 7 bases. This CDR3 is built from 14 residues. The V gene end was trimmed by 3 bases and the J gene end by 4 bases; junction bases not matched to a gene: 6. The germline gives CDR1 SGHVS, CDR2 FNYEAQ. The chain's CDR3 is CASSFAGEGYEQYF. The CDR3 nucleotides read TGTGCCAGCAGCTTTGCGGGAGAGGGATACGAGCAGTACTTC.

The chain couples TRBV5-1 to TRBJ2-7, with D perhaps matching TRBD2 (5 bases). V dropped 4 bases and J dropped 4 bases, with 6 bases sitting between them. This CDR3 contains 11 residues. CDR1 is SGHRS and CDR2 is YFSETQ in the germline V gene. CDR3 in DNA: TGCGCCAGCAGCGAGGGATACGAGCAGTACTTC. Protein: CASSEGYEQYF.

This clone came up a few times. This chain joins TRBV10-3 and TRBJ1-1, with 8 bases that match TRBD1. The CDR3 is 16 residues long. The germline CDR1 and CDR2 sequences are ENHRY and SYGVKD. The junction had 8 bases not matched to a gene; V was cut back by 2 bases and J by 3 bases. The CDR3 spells CAISERLTGEDTEAFF. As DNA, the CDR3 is TGTGCCATCAGTGAGCGCTTGACAGGGGAGGACACTGAAGCTTTCTTT.

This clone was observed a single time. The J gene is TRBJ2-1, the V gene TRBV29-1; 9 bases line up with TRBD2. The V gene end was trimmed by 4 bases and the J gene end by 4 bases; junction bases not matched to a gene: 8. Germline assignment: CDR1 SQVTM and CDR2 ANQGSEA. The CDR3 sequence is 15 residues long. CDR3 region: CSVGRLAEKYNEQFF. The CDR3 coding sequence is TGCAGCGTTGGCAGACTAGCGGAGAAATACAATGAGCAGTTCTTC.

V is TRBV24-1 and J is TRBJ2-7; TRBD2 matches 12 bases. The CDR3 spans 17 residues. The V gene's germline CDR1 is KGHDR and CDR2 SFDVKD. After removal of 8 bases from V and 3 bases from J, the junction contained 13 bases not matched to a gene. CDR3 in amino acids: CATNGLAGGPEVYEQYF. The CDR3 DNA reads TGTGCCACCAACGGGCTAGCGGGAGGGCCAGAAGTCTACGAGCAGTACTTC.

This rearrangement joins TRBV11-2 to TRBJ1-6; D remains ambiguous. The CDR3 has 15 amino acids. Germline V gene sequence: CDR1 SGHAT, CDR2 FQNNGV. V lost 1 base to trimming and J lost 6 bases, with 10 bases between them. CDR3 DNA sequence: TGTGCCAGCAGCTTAGTCGGCGGCATTAATTCACCCCTCCACTTT. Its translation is CASSLVGGINSPLHF.

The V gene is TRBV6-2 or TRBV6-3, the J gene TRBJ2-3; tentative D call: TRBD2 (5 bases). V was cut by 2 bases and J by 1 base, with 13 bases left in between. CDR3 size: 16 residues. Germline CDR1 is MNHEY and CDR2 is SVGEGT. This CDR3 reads CASSYGFWRGTDTQYF. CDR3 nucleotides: TGTGCCAGCAGTTACGGATTTTGGCGGGGCACAGATACGCAGTATTTT.

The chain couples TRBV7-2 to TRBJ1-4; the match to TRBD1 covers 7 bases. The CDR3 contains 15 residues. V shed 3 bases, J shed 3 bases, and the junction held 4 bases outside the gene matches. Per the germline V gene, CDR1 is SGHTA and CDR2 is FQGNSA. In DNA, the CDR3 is TGTGCCAGCAGCTTGTCCGGGACAGCTAATGAAAAACTGTTTTTT. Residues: CASSLSGTANEKLFF.

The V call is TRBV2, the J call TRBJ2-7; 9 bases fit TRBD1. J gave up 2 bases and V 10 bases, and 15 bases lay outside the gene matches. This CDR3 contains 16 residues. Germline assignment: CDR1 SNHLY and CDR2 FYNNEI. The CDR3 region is CAIKPVGQGGAYEQYF. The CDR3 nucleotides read TGTGCCATCAAGCCGGTGGGACAGGGCGGCGCCTACGAGCAGTACTTC.

The CDR3 loop is CASSRDSGANVLTF. The CDR3 region has the DNA TGTGCCAGCAGTAGAGACTCTGGGGCCAACGTCCTGACTTTC. The chain links TRBV6-4 to TRBJ2-6, with D unclear. CDR3 length equals 14 residues. V was cut by 5 bases and J by 0 bases, with 5 bases left in between. The V gene's germline CDR1 is MRHNA and CDR2 SNTAGT.